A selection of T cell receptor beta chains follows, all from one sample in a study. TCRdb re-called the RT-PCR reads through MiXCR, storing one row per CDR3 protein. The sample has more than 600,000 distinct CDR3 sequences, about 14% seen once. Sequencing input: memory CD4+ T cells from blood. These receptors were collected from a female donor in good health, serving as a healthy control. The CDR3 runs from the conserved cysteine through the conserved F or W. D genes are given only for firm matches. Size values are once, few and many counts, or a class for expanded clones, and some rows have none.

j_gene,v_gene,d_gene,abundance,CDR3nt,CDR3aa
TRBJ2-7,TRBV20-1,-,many,TGCAGTGCTAGGGGACCGTCCGGCTACGAGCAGTACTTC,CSARGPSGYEQYF
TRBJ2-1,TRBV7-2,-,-,TGTGCCAGCAGCTTAGTAGGGACCCGCAGGAGCCACAATGAGCAGTTCTTC,CASSLVGTRRSHNEQFF
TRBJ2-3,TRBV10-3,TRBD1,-,TGTGCCATCAGCGGCCCCGGACAGGCAGGCACAGATACGCAGTATTTT,CAISGPGQAGTDTQYF
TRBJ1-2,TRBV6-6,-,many,TGTGCCAGCAGTCCTCCTGTGTCCCTTAGCTATGGCTACACCTTC,CASSPPVSLSYGYTF
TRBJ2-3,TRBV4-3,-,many,TGCGCCAGCAGCCAAGATCTACGAGCGGTTAGCACAGATACGCAGTATTTT,CASSQDLRAVSTDTQYF
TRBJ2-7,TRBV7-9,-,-,TGTGCCAGCGACCCCGGACCCGAGTACGAGCAGTACTTC,CASDPGPEYEQYF
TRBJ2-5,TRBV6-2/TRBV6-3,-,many,TGTGCCAGCAGTTACTCGACAGGAATTGGGCACCAAGAGACCCAGTACTTC,CASSYSTGIGHQETQYF
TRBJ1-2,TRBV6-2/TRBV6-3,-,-,TGTGCCAGCAGTTACTTTCTTTATGGCTACACCTTC,CASSYFLYGYTF
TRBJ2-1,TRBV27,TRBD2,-,TGTGTCAGCAGTTTAGGACTAGCCTACAATGAGCAGTTCTTC,CVSSLGLAYNEQFF
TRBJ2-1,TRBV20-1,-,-,TGCAGTGCTAGAGTACCCGGGTCTCAGAATCTCCATGAGCAGTTCTTC,CSARVPGSQNLHEQFF
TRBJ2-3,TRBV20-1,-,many,TGCAGTGCTAGAGATGCTAGTCGAGGTTACACAGATACGCAGTATTTT,CSARDASRGYTDTQYF
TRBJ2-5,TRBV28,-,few,TGTGCCAGCAGTCCCTCCCGTGGGGCGGGAAGCCGCGAGACCCAGTACTTC,CASSPSRGAGSRETQYF
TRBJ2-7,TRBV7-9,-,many,TGTGCCAGCAGCTTAAACACAAACGAGCAGTACTTC,CASSLNTNEQYF
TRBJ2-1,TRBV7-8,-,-,TGTGCCAGCAGCTTAGGGGGCTATCACAATGAGCAGTTCTTC,CASSLGGYHNEQFF
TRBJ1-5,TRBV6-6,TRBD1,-,TGTGCCAGCAGTTACCCCCCAGACAGGGTCCCGTCGCCCCAGCATTTT,CASSYPPDRVPSPQHF
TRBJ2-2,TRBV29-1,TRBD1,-,TGCAGCGGCGGGACAGGGGGCGCCGGGGAGCTGTTTTTT,CSGGTGGAGELFF
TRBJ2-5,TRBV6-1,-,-,TGTGCCAGCAGTACGGGACACACGGAGACCCAGTACTTC,CASSTGHTETQYF
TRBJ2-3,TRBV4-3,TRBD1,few,TGCGCCAGCAGTCTCCAACAGGGGGCTACGCAGTATTTT,CASSLQQGATQYF
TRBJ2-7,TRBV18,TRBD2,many,TGTGCCAGCTCACCACCCGGGGGGGACTACTACGAGCAGTACTTC,CASSPPGGDYYEQYF
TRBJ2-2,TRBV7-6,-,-,TGTGCCAGCAGCTTAGGCAGGGTCGCCGGGGAGCTGTTTTTT,CASSLGRVAGELFF
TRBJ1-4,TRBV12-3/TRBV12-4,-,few,TGTGCCAGCAGTTTAGGCTCCCAGGCAACTAATGAAAAACTGTTTTTT,CASSLGSQATNEKLFF
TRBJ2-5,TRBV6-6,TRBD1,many,TGTGCCAGCAGTTACAACACAGGGGAGTGGGAGACCCAGTACTTC,CASSYNTGEWETQYF
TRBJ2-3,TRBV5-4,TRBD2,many,TGTGCCAGCAGCGAAACTAGCGGGATAGCAGATACGCAGTATTTT,CASSETSGIADTQYF
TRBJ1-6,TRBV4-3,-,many,TGCGCCAGCAGCCAGCAGGACCGGAATTCTCCCCTCCACTTT,CASSQQDRNSPLHF
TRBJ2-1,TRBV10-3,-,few,TGTGCCATCAGTGGGTCAGGCTTCAATGAGCAGTTCTTC,CAISGSGFNEQFF
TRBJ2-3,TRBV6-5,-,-,TGTGCCAGCAGTTACTCTGGGGGGACCCTCACAGATACGCAGTATTTT,CASSYSGGTLTDTQYF
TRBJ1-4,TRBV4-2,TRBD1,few,TGTGCCAGCAGCCAACGGGACAGCGATAATGAAAAACTGTTTTTT,CASSQRDSDNEKLFF
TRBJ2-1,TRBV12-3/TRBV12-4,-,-,TGTGCCAGCAGTCTGACTAGTCTCCTTTACAATGAGCAGTTCTTC,CASSLTSLLYNEQFF
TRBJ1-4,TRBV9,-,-,TGTGCCAGCAGCGTAGGCGATAAGGGGAACAGGCGGAATGAAAAACTGTTTTTT,CASSVGDKGNRRNEKLFF